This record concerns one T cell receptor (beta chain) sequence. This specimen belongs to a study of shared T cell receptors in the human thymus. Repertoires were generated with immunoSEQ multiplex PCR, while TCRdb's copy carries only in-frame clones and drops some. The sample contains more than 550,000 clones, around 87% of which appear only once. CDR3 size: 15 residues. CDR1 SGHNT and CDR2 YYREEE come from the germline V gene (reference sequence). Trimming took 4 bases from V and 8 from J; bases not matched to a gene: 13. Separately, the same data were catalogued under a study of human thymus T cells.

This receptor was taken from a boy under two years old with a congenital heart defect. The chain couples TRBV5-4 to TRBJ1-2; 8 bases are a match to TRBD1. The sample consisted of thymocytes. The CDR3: CASSIVRGQTLGYTF. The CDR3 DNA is TGTGCCAGCAGCATCGTCAGGGGGCAAACGCTCGGCTACACCTTC.